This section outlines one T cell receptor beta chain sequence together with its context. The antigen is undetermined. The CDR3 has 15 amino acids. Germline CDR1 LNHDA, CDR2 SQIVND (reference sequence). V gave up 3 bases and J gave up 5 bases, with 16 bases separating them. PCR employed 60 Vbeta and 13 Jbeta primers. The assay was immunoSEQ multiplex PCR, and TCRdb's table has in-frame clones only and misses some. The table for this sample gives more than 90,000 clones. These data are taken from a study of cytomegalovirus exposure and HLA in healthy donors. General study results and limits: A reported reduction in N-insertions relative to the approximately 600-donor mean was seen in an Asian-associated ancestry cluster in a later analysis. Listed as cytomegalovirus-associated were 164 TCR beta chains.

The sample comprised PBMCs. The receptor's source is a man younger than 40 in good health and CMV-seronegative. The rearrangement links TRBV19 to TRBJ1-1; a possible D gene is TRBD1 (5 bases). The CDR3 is CASSIDSLFETEAFF. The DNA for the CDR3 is TGTGCCAGTAGTATCGACAGCCTCTTTGAGACTGAAGCTTTCTTT.